This TCR beta chain was recovered during a study of regulatory T cells in long-lasting Graves disease. Broader study findings: With persistent disease, TRBV28, TRBJ1-2 and TRBJ2-5 were the favored segments.

Time point specified: newly diagnosed GD, antithyroid drugs for less than 3 months. PBMCs provided the RNA from which the TCR library was made. The ends were cut back, 4 bases at V and 3 bases at J, with 16 bases in the middle. Germline V lookup: CDR1 SGHTA, CDR2 FQGNSA. The length of the CDR3 is 16 residues. On this clonotype itself: Its specificity is not known.

Arm-PCR with iRepertoire HTBI primers amplified the CDR3 regions for these TCR beta libraries. TCRdb reanalysed the multiplex PCR reads using MiXCR and keeps one entry per CDR3 protein. The sample has around 500,000 distinct CDR3 sequences, roughly 12% seen once; the top ten hold roughly 10%. This sample was also put to use in a study of T cells in Graves' hyperthyroidism and ophthalmopathy.

The gene calls are TRBV7-2 and TRBJ1-5, with D tentatively TRBD1 (6 bases). The sequencing used peripheral blood mononuclear cells (PBMCs), collected at new diagnosis, from a patient treated with antithyroid drugs. The source is a man aged 30 to 45 with Graves disease. CDR3 loop: CASSSVGTSFNQPQHF. The CDR3, as DNA: TGTGCCAGCAGCTCAGTCGGGACAAGCTTCAATCAGCCCCAGCATTTT.